Sequencing of this TCR beta chain was carried out in a study of T cells in Graves' hyperthyroidism and ophthalmopathy. This clonotype occurred many times. Diagnostic decisions used clinical symptoms, serum thyroxine and TRAb, thyroid ultrasound and orbital computed tomography. V was pared by 0 bases and J by 3 bases, with 9 bases between. The CDR3 runs to 15 residues. CDR1 and CDR2 from the germline V gene are LNHNV and YYDKDF (reference sequence). Amplification of TCR beta CDR3 regions was performed using RNA transcripts as template. First-round RT-PCR of the TCR CDR3 relied on the HTBI primer set. TCRdb recomputed calls from the multiplex PCR reads with MiXCR, one row per CDR3 protein. This sample has hundreds of thousands of distinct CDR3 sequences, with roughly 13% found just once.

The sequence was collected from a woman aged 35 to 49 with Graves' ophthalmopathy. J is TRBJ1-3 and V is TRBV15; D remains ambiguous. The sequenced material came from blood. The CDR3, as DNA: TGTGCCACCAGCAGAGATGCGAAGGGTGGAAACACCATATATTTT. Amino acid sequence: CATSRDAKGGNTIYF.